The 29 T cell receptor beta chains in this list originate from one sample, sequenced in a study of T cells in Graves' hyperthyroidism and ophthalmopathy. From RNA transcripts, TCR beta CDR3 regions were amplified. When the TCR CDR3 underwent first-round RT-PCR, the HTBI primer set was used. TCRdb used MiXCR to reprocess the multiplex PCR reads, holding one entry per CDR3 protein. Of roughly 100,000 distinct CDR3 sequences in the sample, roughly 44% are singletons; the top ten hold about a quarter. Sequencing input: blood. The source of these receptors is a middle-aged man with Graves' hyperthyroidism.

The CDR3 DNA is TGCAGTGCTAGAGACGGGACAGCCCAGTACTTC. Translated: CSARDGTAQYF. This chain links TRBV20-1 with TRBJ2-5; 7 bases fit TRBD1. V gave up 0 bases and J gave up 9 bases; unmatched junction bases: 1. The CDR3 loop spans 11 amino acids. The germline gives CDR1 DFQATT, CDR2 SNEGSKA (reference sequence).

This clonotype was recorded at least ten times. The J gene is TRBJ2-1, the V gene TRBV20-1, with 11 bases lining up with TRBD2. Germline loops: CDR1 DFQATT, CDR2 SNEGSKA (reference sequence). The length of the CDR3 is 14 residues. V lost 7 bases, J lost 6 bases, and 8 bases stayed unmatched. CDR3 amino acids: CSGSGTSGFNEQFF. Here the CDR3 DNA reads TGCAGTGGGTCCGGGACTAGCGGCTTCAATGAGCAGTTCTTC.

This clonotype was observed many times. This sequence joins TRBV6-6 and TRBJ2-1; unclear D gene. The CDR3 has 16 residues. With 5 bases removed from V and 0 bases from J, the gap between germline ends came to 14 bases. Germline V gene lookup returns CDR1 MNHNY and CDR2 SVGAGI (reference sequence). The CDR3 here is CASSKNPQSSYNEQFF. CDR3 sequence (DNA): TGTGCCAGCAGTAAGAATCCTCAGAGCTCCTACAATGAGCAGTTCTTC.

This clonotype was observed many times. The chain links TRBV14 to TRBJ2-3, with 10 bases fitting TRBD2. V dropped 0 bases and J dropped 4; count of bases not matched to a gene: 4. The CDR3 spans 16 residues. Germline values: CDR1 SGHDN, CDR2 FVKESK. CDR3 DNA sequence: TGTGCCAGCAGCCAAGATCCCCTAGCGGGAGCAGATACGCAGTATTTT. This encodes CASSQDPLAGADTQYF. The full variable domain, in which reference TRBV14 and TRBJ2-3 provide the parts outside the CDR3, is EAGVTQFPSHSVIEKGQTVTLRCDPISGHDNLYWYRRVMGKEIKFLLHFVKESKQDESGMPNNRFLAERTGGTYSTLKVQPAELEDSGVYFCASSQDPLAGADTQYFGPGTRLTVL.

As concerns this clonotype: This may be a read error, as it is one base from a much larger clone. V gene TRBV6-1 combines with J gene TRBJ1-4; maybe TRBD1 (5 bases). This CDR3 has 13 amino acids. Germline V gene sequence: CDR1 MNHNS, CDR2 SASEGT. CDR3 region: CAIRAGGGERLFF. The CDR3 DNA is TGTGCCATCCGGGCGGGGGGTGGTGAAAGACTGTTTTTT.

The chain recombines TRBV2 with TRBJ1-3; D uncertain. The V gene lost 6 bases and the J gene lost 8 bases, with 5 bases spanning the gap. The CDR3 extends over 10 amino acids. In germline, CDR1 is SNHLY, CDR2 FYNNEI. The CDR3 spells CASRGDTIYF. The CDR3 DNA reads as TGTGCCAGCAGGGGTGACACCATATATTTT.

This clonotype occurred many times. The chain has TRBV6-5 and TRBJ2-6, with 9 bases lining up with TRBD1. Germline V gene data show CDR1 as MNHEY and CDR2 as SVGAGI. Trimming took 2 bases from V and 1 from J; bases not matched to a gene: 3. The CDR3 loop spans 17 amino acids. The CDR3 DNA reads TGTGCCAGCAGTTACGGGGGGACAGGGTCTGGGGCCAACGTCCTGACTTTC. Translating gives CASSYGGTGSGANVLTF.

This clonotype appeared many times. The V call is TRBV9, the J call TRBJ1-1; 7 bases match TRBD1. The CDR3 length is 15 residues. Looked up from germline, CDR1 is SGDLS and CDR2 is YYNGEE. Germline trimming cut 0 bases from V and 5 bases from J; bases unmatched to any gene: 7. The CDR3 sequence: CASSVEVRGVTEAFF. CDR3 DNA sequence: TGTGCCAGCAGCGTAGAGGTCAGGGGGGTTACTGAAGCTTTCTTT.

This clonotype was counted a single time. The chain uses TRBV2 and TRBJ2-3; D is undetermined. Germline V gene lookup returns CDR1 SNHLY and CDR2 FYNNEI. Trimming shortened V by 1 base and J by 2 bases, and 10 bases separated the two germline ends. This CDR3 spans 15 amino acids. Here the CDR3 reads CASSEVLPNTDTQYF. The CDR3 DNA is TGTGCCAGCAGTGAAGTATTACCGAACACAGATACGCAGTATTTT.

There are a few counts of this clonotype. This chain links TRBV30 with TRBJ2-7; the D is unclear. The V end was cut by 0 bases, the J end by 1 base, with 7 bases between. In germline, CDR1 is GTSNPN, CDR2 SVGIG (reference sequence). The CDR3 extends over 13 amino acids. CDR3 sequence (DNA): TGTGCCTGGAGTGTATTTTTTTCCTACGAGCAGTACTTC. As protein: CAWSVFFSYEQYF.

This clonotype was detected only a few times. The rearrangement links TRBV9 to TRBJ2-3; D possibly uses TRBD1 or TRBD2 (5 bases each). The CDR3 spans 15 residues. In germline, CDR1 is SGDLS, CDR2 YYNGEE. Trimming took 4 bases from V and 0 from J, leaving 12 bases between them. CDR3 sequence (DNA): TGTGCCAGCAGCCATGGGGGAGTCAGCACAGATACGCAGTATTTT. Translation: CASSHGGVSTDTQYF.

The V gene is TRBV5-4, the J gene TRBJ2-5, with TRBD2 matching 7 bases. This CDR3 is 14 amino acids long. Losses at the gene ends were 4 bases for V and 3 bases for J; bases not matched to a gene: 6. CDR1 SGHNT and CDR2 YYREEE come from the germline V gene (reference sequence). CDR3 sequence (DNA): TGTGCCAGCAGCCCGACTAGCAGGGAAGAGACCCAGTACTTC. This gives the protein CASSPTSREETQYF.

The rearrangement joins TRBV12-3 or TRBV12-4 to TRBJ2-5; D is unclear. V was cut by 6 bases and J by 1 base, with 15 bases left in between. There are 15 residues in the CDR3. The CDR3 loop reads CASSQARNSQETQYF. The CDR3, as DNA: TGTGCCAGCAGCCAAGCCCGGAACAGCCAAGAGACCCAGTACTTC.

This chain uses TRBV20-1 with TRBJ1-5; D might be TRBD1 (5 bases). Trimming removed 4 bases at V and 14 bases at J, with 15 bases between. The length of the CDR3 is 11 residues. Germline values: CDR1 DFQATT, CDR2 SNEGSKA (reference sequence). CDR3 bases: TGCAGTGCTAAAGGGACGGTCTACGAGCATTTT. Translating it yields CSAKGTVYEHF.

This clonotype was seen a single time. The chain links TRBV15 to TRBJ1-1; the D is unclear. Trimming pared 3 bases from V and 4 bases from J, leaving 15 bases between. The CDR3 covers 15 residues. Germline CDR1 is LNHNV and CDR2 is YYDKDF (reference sequence). The DNA for the CDR3 is TGTGCCACCAGCAGGGGCCCGGAGAGGGCCACTGAAGCTTTCTTT. Its translation is CATSRGPERATEAFF.

Note on this clonotype: At one of its ends the junction is not consistent with the germline gene, which may arise from a read error. The CDR3 DNA sequence: TGTGCCAGCAGTTCACAGATTCTAGCCAAAAACATTCAGTGCTTC. Its protein product is CASSSQILAKNIQCF. The chain employs TRBV7-2 and TRBJ2-4; D is perhaps TRBD2 (5 bases). CDR3 length: 15 amino acids. Germline-derived CDR1 and CDR2 are SGHTA and FQGNSA.

The V and J genes are TRBV5-1 and TRBJ1-5; 9 bases are a match to TRBD1. This CDR3 spans 19 amino acids. J was trimmed by 0 bases and V by 0 bases; bases with no gene match: 10. The germline CDR1 and CDR2 sequences are SGHRS and YFSETQ. The CDR3 nucleotides are TGCGCCAGCAGCTTGGGGACAGGGGCCAAGACCTATAGCAATCAGCCCCAGCATTTT. It yields the protein CASSLGTGAKTYSNQPQHF.

This clonotype turned up a few times. The gene calls are TRBV7-2 and TRBJ1-3, with TRBD1 as a possible D gene (5 bases). Germline V gives CDR1 SGHTA, CDR2 FQGNSA. The CDR3 consists of 15 residues. V was cut by 11 bases and J by 2 bases, with 19 bases left in between. The CDR3 DNA reads TGTGCCTGGAGTGTACCGGGGGTCGCTGGAAACACCATATATTTT. Protein product: CAWSVPGVAGNTIYF.

In this sample, this clonotype turned up many times. This rearrangement joins TRBV7-3 to TRBJ2-1; D may be TRBD1 (6 bases). Trimming cost V 4 bases and J 0 bases, with 10 bases left between them. CDR3 size: 15 residues. CDR1 is SGHTA and CDR2 is FQGTGA in the germline V gene. The CDR3 nucleotides read TGTGCCAGCAGCTCAACAGGGAGCTCCTACAATGAGCAGTTCTTC. Amino acids: CASSSTGSSYNEQFF.

This clonotype was seen more than once but under ten times. The gene calls are TRBV5-4 and TRBJ1-1; weak D call: TRBD1 (5 bases). Germline V gene sequence: CDR1 SGHNT, CDR2 YYREEE (reference sequence). There are 14 residues in the CDR3. The V and J ends lost 0 bases and 8 bases respectively, with 14 bases between them. The CDR3 is CASSLGARDPEAFF. In nucleotides, the CDR3 is TGTGCCAGCAGCTTGGGGGCCAGGGACCCGGAAGCTTTCTTT.

This rearrangement joins TRBV25-1 to TRBJ2-7; either TRBD1 or TRBD2 may supply D (6 bases each). The CDR3 totals 16 residues. Trimming removed 5 bases from V and 3 bases from J, with 20 bases in between. Germline CDR1 and CDR2: MGHDK and SYGVNS. The CDR3 here is CASSTERGERVYEQYF. In DNA form, the CDR3 reads TGTGCCAGCAGTACAGAGAGGGGGGAGAGGGTCTACGAGCAGTACTTC.

The V and J genes are TRBV12-3 or TRBV12-4 and TRBJ2-7; the D gene is possibly TRBD2 (5 bases). CDR3 size: 14 residues. Deletions cut 5 bases from V and 4 bases from J, with 15 bases between. CDR3 DNA: TGTGCCAGCAGTGATTACACCGGGAAATACGAGCAGTACTTC. Residues: CASSDYTGKYEQYF.

The chain recombines TRBV20-1 with TRBJ1-1; the D gene is possibly TRBD1 (5 bases). V dropped 1 base and J dropped 1 base, with 13 bases sitting between them. The CDR3 runs 15 residues. Germline lookup yields CDR1 DFQATT and CDR2 SNEGSKA (reference sequence). In DNA form, the CDR3 reads TGCAGTGCTAGAGGGGGCCATAATAGGAACACTGAAGCTTTCTTT. Its protein product is CSARGGHNRNTEAFF.

To note about this clonotype: Sequence at one end of the junction differs from germline and may be a read error. The chain employs TRBV24-1 and TRBJ2-1; D is unclear. Per germline, CDR1 KGHDR and CDR2 SFDVKD. The CDR3 covers 13 residues. The DNA of the CDR3 is TGTGCCGCCAGTGATTCCGCTGGTAATGAGCAGTTCTTC. Translation gives CAASDSAGNEQFF.

This clonotype was counted ten times or more. This chain joins TRBV7-9 and TRBJ1-1; tentative D call: TRBD1 (6 bases). The CDR3 length is 13 residues. Deletions cut 4 bases from V and 12 bases from J, with 18 bases between. CDR1 is SEHNR and CDR2 is FQNEAQ in the germline V gene (reference sequence). The CDR3 is CASSSPQGPTTFF. In DNA, the CDR3 is TGTGCCAGCAGCTCCCCACAGGGCCCTACGACTTTCTTT.

The chain has TRBV2 and TRBJ2-7, with TRBD1 identical over 9 bases. Germline lookup yields CDR1 SNHLY and CDR2 FYNNEI. The CDR3 totals 13 residues. Losses at the gene ends were 8 bases for V and 5 bases for J; bases not matched to a gene: 7. CDR3 DNA sequence: TGTGCCAGCGGGACAGGGCCGTACGACGAGCAGTACTTC. Translated: CASGTGPYDEQYF.

This clonotype showed up many times. This sequence joins TRBV6-1 and TRBJ2-7; D is tentatively TRBD1 or TRBD2 (5 bases each). This CDR3 is 14 amino acids long. Germline CDR1 MNHNS, CDR2 SASEGT. V dropped 6 bases and J dropped 0 bases, with 12 bases sitting between them. The CDR3 sequence is CASSFGTGSYEQYF. The CDR3, as DNA: TGTGCCAGCAGCTTCGGGACGGGCTCCTACGAGCAGTACTTC.

A remark on this clonotype: The conserved closing phenylalanine or tryptophan is absent in this CDR3, likely reflecting a read error. The limits of the CDR3 on the DNA are not certain, so only TCRdb's listed CDR3 is given. This chain joins TRBV15 and TRBJ2-6. The CDR3 is made up of 9 amino acids, end residues included. Germline V lookup: CDR1 LNHNV, CDR2 YYDKDF (reference sequence). Here the CDR3 reads CATSRDRTS.

This clonotype was picked up many times. The J gene is TRBJ1-3, the V gene TRBV7-9; D not resolved. The CDR3 contains 14 residues. V lost 1 base to trimming and J lost 0 bases, with 4 bases between them. Germline V gene data show CDR1 as SEHNR and CDR2 as FQNEAQ (reference sequence). CDR3: CASSLGISGNTIYF. Written as DNA, the CDR3 is TGTGCCAGCAGCTTAGGAATCTCTGGAAACACCATATATTTT. Variable domain in full (rest from reference TRBV7-9 and TRBJ1-3): DTGVSQNPRHKITKRGQNVTFRCDPISEHNRLYWYRQTLGQGPEFLTYFQNEAQLEKSRLLSDRFSAERPKGSFSTLEIQRTEQGDSAMYLCASSLGISGNTIYFGEGSWLTVV.